Presented here are 18 T cell receptor beta chains from one specimen sequenced in a study of identical twins. TCRdb re-called the 5' RACE reads through MiXCR, storing one row per CDR3 protein. The sample has around 1.7 million distinct CDR3 sequences; about 31% are singletons. The source material was cord blood. The receptors originated from a newborn girl in good health.

This clonotype has just a few counts. V usage is TRBV2 and J usage is TRBJ1-1; the match to TRBD1 covers 8 bases. V gave up 0 bases and J gave up 4 bases; unmatched junction bases: 1. The CDR3 runs 14 residues. CDR1 is SNHLY and CDR2 is FYNNEI in the germline V gene. The CDR3 sequence: CASSEAQGATEAFF. The CDR3 DNA reads as TGTGCCAGCAGTGAAGCGCAGGGGGCCACTGAAGCTTTCTTT.

Remarks on this clonotype: This could be a read error, since a much larger clone is one nucleotide away. The chain is built from TRBV15 and TRBJ2-4; D is undetermined. Germline lookup yields CDR1 LNHNV and CDR2 YYDKDF (reference sequence). The V end was cut by 7 bases, the J end by 0 bases, with 10 bases between. The CDR3 runs 14 residues. The CDR3 spells CATNPGVAKNIQYF. CDR3 bases: TGTGCCACCAACCCAGGTGTAGCCAAAAACATTCAGTACTTC.

Regarding this clonotype: Sequence at one end of the junction differs from germline and may be a read error. The gene calls are TRBV20-1 and TRBJ1-4; possibly TRBD1 for D (5 bases). Germline lookup yields CDR1 DFQATT and CDR2 SNEGSKA (reference sequence). The CDR3 is made up of 12 amino acids. The CDR3 protein is CGAPLRGGKLFF. The CDR3 nucleotides read TGCGGTGCTCCTCTCCGGGGGGGAAAACTGTTTTTT.

This rearrangement joins TRBV28 to TRBJ2-7, with 7 bases matching TRBD1. CDR3 length equals 16 residues. The germline gives CDR1 MDHEN, CDR2 SYDVKM. V shed 1 base and J 2 bases; nucleotides not matched to a gene: 8. The CDR3 DNA follows: TGTGCCAGCAGTTTATATGGCCACAGGGGAACCTACGAGCAGTACTTC. As protein: CASSLYGHRGTYEQYF.

The CDR3 is CASRETGELFF. CDR3 DNA sequence: TGTGCCAGCAGAGAAACCGGGGAGCTGTTTTTT. V is TRBV6-1 and J is TRBJ2-2; D unresolved. Germline CDR1 reads MNHNS; CDR2 reads SASEGT. There are 11 residues in the CDR3. The V gene lost 6 bases and the J gene lost 5 bases, with 4 bases spanning the gap.

The rearrangement links TRBV28 to TRBJ2-7; 9 bases line up with TRBD2. CDR1 and CDR2 (germline): MDHEN, SYDVKM. This CDR3 comprises 15 residues. V was pared by 5 bases and J by 3 bases, with 8 bases of the junction left unmatched. Here the CDR3 DNA reads TGTGCCAGCAGTCATCGAGCGGGAGGTTTCTACGAGCAGTACTTC. It is translated as CASSHRAGGFYEQYF.

This clonotype occurred a few times. This chain uses TRBV20-1 with TRBJ2-7; TRBD1 agrees at 9 bases. CDR1 and CDR2 (germline): DFQATT, SNEGSKA (reference sequence). With 4 bases clipped from V and 3 bases from J, the junction kept 13 bases outside the gene matches. This CDR3 is 16 amino acids long. The CDR3 loop reads CSATPLDRGLGYEQYF. DNA of the CDR3: TGCAGTGCTACCCCCCTGGACAGGGGATTGGGCTACGAGCAGTACTTC.

This clonotype was seen at least ten times. The chain joins TRBV14 to TRBJ2-7; D gene ambiguous. This CDR3 is 12 amino acids long. Between the trimmed V and J ends, which lost 3 bases and 10 bases, there was a span of 13 bases. Germline V lookup: CDR1 SGHDN, CDR2 FVKESK. The CDR3 nucleotides are TGTGCCAGCAGCCAGACGGAAGTAGCCCAGTACTTC. It is translated as CASSQTEVAQYF. The variable domain in full, with the rest retrieved from reference TRBV14 and TRBJ2-7, is EAGVTQFPSHSVIEKGQTVTLRCDPISGHDNLYWYRRVMGKEIKFLLHFVKESKQDESGMPNNRFLAERTGGTYSTLKVQPAELEDSGVYFCASSQTEVAQYFGPGTRLTVT.

This sequence joins TRBV10-2 and TRBJ2-2, with 10 positions matching TRBD2. The CDR3 length is 14 residues. Per the germline V gene, CDR1 is WSHSY and CDR2 is SAAADI. Losses at the gene ends were 5 bases for V and 7 bases for J; bases not matched to a gene: 4. CDR3 nucleotide sequence: TGCGCCAGCAGTCCACTAGCGGGGATCGGGGAGCTGTTTTTT. This encodes CASSPLAGIGELFF.

This clonotype was seen more than once but under ten times. The CDR3 coding sequence is TGTGCCAGCAGTTACCTTGGGGGACACTACGAGCAGTACTTC. It yields the protein CASSYLGGHYEQYF. The V and J genes are TRBV6-5 and TRBJ2-7; TRBD1 might be the D (6 bases). Germline loops: CDR1 MNHEY, CDR2 SVGAGI. The CDR3 contains 14 residues. Trimming left V 2 bases short and J 3 bases short, with 11 bases between.

The chain is built from TRBV25-1 and TRBJ1-5; a possible D gene is TRBD1 (5 bases). V dropped 3 bases and J dropped 6 bases, with 12 bases sitting between them. The CDR3 is 14 residues long. CDR1 MGHDK and CDR2 SYGVNS come from the germline V gene. In DNA, the CDR3 is TGTGCCAGCAGTGAGAGGGCGCAGGGTCAGCCCCAGCATTTT. It encodes CASSERAQGQPQHF.

This clonotype was counted a single time. Since a much larger clone is just one base distant, this may be a read error. V is TRBV27 and J is TRBJ2-3; D is possibly TRBD2 (6 bases). The length of the CDR3 is 14 residues. The germline V gene has CDR1 MNHEY and CDR2 SMNVEV (reference sequence). Between the trimmed V and J ends, which lost 5 bases and 1 base, there was a span of 10 bases. The CDR3 region has the DNA TGTGCCAGCAGTGTATGGGGGGGCACAGATACGCAGTATTTT. Translating it yields CASSVWGGTDTQYF.

This clonotype was observed at least ten times. The chain links TRBV2 to TRBJ2-3, with 9 bases lining up with TRBD2. CDR3 length: 15 amino acids. V shed 2 bases and J 3 bases; nucleotides not matched to a gene: 3. Germline V lookup: CDR1 SNHLY, CDR2 FYNNEI. The CDR3 loop is CASSENGLATDTQYF. CDR3 sequence (DNA): TGTGCCAGCAGTGAAAACGGACTAGCGACAGATACGCAGTATTTT.

The V and J genes are TRBV20-1 and TRBJ2-1, with 9 bases that match TRBD1. The CDR3 has 14 residues. The J segment lost 3 bases and the V segment lost 5 bases, leaving 5 bases of the junction unmatched. CDR1 is DFQATT, CDR2 SNEGSKA, per germline (reference sequence). Here the CDR3 DNA reads TGCAGTGCTCTCGGACAGGGGCACTACAATGAGCAGTTCTTC. It encodes CSALGQGHYNEQFF.

This clonotype was seen a few times. The rearrangement joins TRBV19 to TRBJ2-1; tentatively, D is TRBD1 (7 bases). The J call is uncertain, as TRBJ2-7 better fits the DNA end. Per the germline V gene, CDR1 is LNHDA and CDR2 is SQIVND (reference sequence). The CDR3 sequence is 17 residues long. The DNA for the CDR3 is TGTGCCAGTAGTCCAGTGGTGGAGGGGGCCTCGTGGTACGAGCAGTACTTC. This translates into CASSPVVEGASWYEQYF.

This chain joins TRBV4-1 and TRBJ2-7, with a possible D match to TRBD1 (6 bases). The CDR3 has 15 residues. Trimming removed 4 bases from V and 2 bases from J, with 15 bases in between. Germline CDR1 MGHRA, CDR2 YSYEKL. CDR3 DNA: TGCGCCAGCAGCCTGGGACAAGCAATCCCCTACGAGCAGTACTTC. Its translation: CASSLGQAIPYEQYF.

Details on this clonotype: Sequence at one end of the junction differs from germline and may be a read error. This chain joins TRBV7-7 and TRBJ2-5; TRBD1 matches 7 bases. CDR1 and CDR2 (germline): SSHAT, FNYEAQ (reference sequence). This CDR3 is 15 amino acids long. In DNA form, the CDR3 reads TGTGCTAGCAGCTTAGCTGACAGGGTAGGAGAGACCCAGTACTTC. Protein product: CASSLADRVGETQYF.

This clonotype was recorded a few times. The J gene is TRBJ2-1, the V gene TRBV28, with TRBD2 matching over 7 bases. CDR3 length equals 20 residues. CDR1 is MDHEN and CDR2 is SYDVKM in the germline V gene. J lost 0 bases, V lost 2 bases, and 16 bases had no gene match. CDR3 amino acids: CASSLARLAVLPSSYNEQFF. In DNA form, the CDR3 reads TGTGCCAGCAGTTTAGCGCGGCTAGCGGTTCTTCCTAGCTCCTACAATGAGCAGTTCTTC.